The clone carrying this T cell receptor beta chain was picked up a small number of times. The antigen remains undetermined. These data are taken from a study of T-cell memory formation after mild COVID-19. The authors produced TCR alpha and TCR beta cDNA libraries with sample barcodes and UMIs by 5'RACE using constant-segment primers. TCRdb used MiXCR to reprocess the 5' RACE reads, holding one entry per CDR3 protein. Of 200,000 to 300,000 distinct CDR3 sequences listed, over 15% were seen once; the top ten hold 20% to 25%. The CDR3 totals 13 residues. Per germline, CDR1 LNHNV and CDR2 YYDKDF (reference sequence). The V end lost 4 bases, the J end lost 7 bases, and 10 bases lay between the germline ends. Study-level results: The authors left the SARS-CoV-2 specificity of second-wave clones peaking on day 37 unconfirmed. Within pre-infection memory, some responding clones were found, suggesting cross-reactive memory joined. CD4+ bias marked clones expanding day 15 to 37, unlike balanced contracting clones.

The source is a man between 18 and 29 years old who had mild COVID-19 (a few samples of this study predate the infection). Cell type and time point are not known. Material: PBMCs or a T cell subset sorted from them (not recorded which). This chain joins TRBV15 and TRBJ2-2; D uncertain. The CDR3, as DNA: TGTGCCACCAGCAACCTGGTAAACGGGGAGCTGTTTTTT. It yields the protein CATSNLVNGELFF.